This TCR beta chain was obtained from a study of OX40 agonist ivuxolimab in advanced cancers. Background on the study: Patients receiving dose escalation had hepatocellular carcinoma, melanoma, renal cell or head and neck cancer. Subjects had a mean age of 60 years, with a range of about 23 to 79; less than 90% were male.

The CDR3 is 13 residues long. J was trimmed by 7 bases and V by 6 bases; bases with no gene match: 4. Germline CDR1 reads KGHSH; CDR2 reads LQKENI. The data were produced by immunoSEQ multiplex PCR, yet TCRdb's version contains in-frame clones alone and is incomplete. The sample contains roughly 72,000 clones, more than 65% of which appear only once. The sequence was collected from an adult with an advanced solid tumor such as melanoma, head and neck, liver or kidney cancer. J is TRBJ2-1 and V is TRBV18; 9 nucleotides agree with TRBD1. Sequenced material: CD4+ or CD8+ T cells sorted from blood, taken in a trial of the OX40 agonist ivuxolimab. This chain's CDR3 is CASSGTGSNEQFF. CDR3 bases: TGTGCCAGCTCTGGGACAGGGTCAAATGAGCAGTTCTTC.